This T cell receptor beta chain was found in a study of blood T cell repertoires in COVID-19. Turning to the study itself: From T cells, B-cell-depleted T cells, or PBMCs came the material, which was cDNA or gDNA.

Germline V lookup: CDR1 SGHRS, CDR2 YFSETQ. V lost 2 bases and J lost 5; bases outside the gene matches: 6. The CDR3 runs 14 residues. The assay was immunoSEQ multiplex PCR, and TCRdb's table has in-frame clones only and misses some. Altogether about 94,000 clones are present, approximately 84% being singletons, with the ten largest covering around 6.6%. The chain employs TRBV5-1 and TRBJ2-5; 7 bases map to TRBD1. Material for sequencing was peripheral blood. The clonotype was recovered from a man aged 60 to 69 with acute or convalescent COVID-19. This chain's CDR3 is CASSFGQDLETQYF. CDR3 DNA: TGCGCCAGCAGCTTTGGACAGGACTTGGAGACCCAGTACTTC.